This TCR beta chain was identified during a study of blood T cell repertoires in COVID-19. Study background: COVID-19 samples, acute and convalescent, were from the United States, Italy and Spain.

Patients at the Seattle site were enrolled during active infection and followed longitudinally. Original processing methods: Reference gene primer amplification in the assay estimated nucleated cell counts. Produced via immunoSEQ multiplex PCR; TCRdb's table is partial and in-frame only. V and J calls and clone size are copied from that table; D and trimming were computed from the DNA. The table lists 350,000 or so clones, over 85% of them singletons. CDR1 SGDLS and CDR2 YYNGEE come from the germline V gene. This CDR3 spans 13 amino acids. The V end lost 4 bases, the J end lost 11 bases, and 18 bases lay between the germline ends.

The clonotype comes from a woman aged 55 to 70 with COVID-19, enrolled during active disease. What was sequenced was peripheral blood. The chain uses TRBV9 and TRBJ1-1; D may be TRBD1 (5 bases). In DNA, the CDR3 is TGTGCCAGCAGCCCCATCCGGGGGAGGGCTGCTTTCTTT. It specifies CASSPIRGRAAFF.